This T cell receptor (beta chain) was documented in a study of T-cell memory formation after mild COVID-19. The CDR3 runs 16 residues. The germline gives CDR1 SGHRS, CDR2 YFSETQ. The V segment lost 4 bases and the J segment 0 bases; nucleotides outside the gene matches: 3. UMIs and sample barcodes were carried by the TCR alpha and TCR beta cDNA libraries that 5'RACE produced using constant-segment primers. TCRdb ran MiXCR on the 5' RACE reads and lists one entry per CDR3 protein. This table holds under 450,000 distinct CDR3 sequences, roughly 19% found once. The TCR originated in a man aged 18 to 29 who had mild COVID-19 (a few samples of this study predate the infection). Cell type and time point are not known. What was sequenced was PBMCs or a T cell subset sorted from them (not recorded which). The chain couples TRBV5-1 to TRBJ2-3, with 12 bases lining up with TRBD1. The CDR3 nucleotides are TGCGCCAGCAGCAAGGGACAGGGGGCAAGCACAGATACGCAGTATTTT. Translation: CASSKGQGASTDTQYF.